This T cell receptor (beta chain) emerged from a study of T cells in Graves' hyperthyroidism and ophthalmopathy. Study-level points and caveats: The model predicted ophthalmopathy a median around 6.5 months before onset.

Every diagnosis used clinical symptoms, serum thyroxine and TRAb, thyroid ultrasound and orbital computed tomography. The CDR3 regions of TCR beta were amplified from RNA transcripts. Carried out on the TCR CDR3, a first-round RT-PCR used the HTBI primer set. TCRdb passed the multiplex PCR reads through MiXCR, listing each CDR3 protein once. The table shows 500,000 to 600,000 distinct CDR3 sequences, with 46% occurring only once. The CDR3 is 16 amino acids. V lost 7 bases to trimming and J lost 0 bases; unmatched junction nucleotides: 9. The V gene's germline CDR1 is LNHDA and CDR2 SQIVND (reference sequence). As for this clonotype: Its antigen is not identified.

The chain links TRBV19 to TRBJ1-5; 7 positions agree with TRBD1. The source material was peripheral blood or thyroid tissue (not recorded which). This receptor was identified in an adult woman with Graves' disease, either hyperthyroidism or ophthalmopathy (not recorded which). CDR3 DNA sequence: TGTGCCAGTACATTCTGGACAGGACATAGCAATCAGCCCCAGCATTTT. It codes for CASTFWTGHSNQPQHF.